This T cell receptor (beta chain) was documented in a study of vaccination and CD4 T cells after COVID-19. Across the whole study: The post-COVID samples were taken a median roughly 100 days after diagnosis, anywhere from 35 to 161.

Cultured CD4+ T cells had their DNA profiled by the Oncomine TCR Beta short-read assay. TCRdb ran MiXCR on the PCR reads and lists one entry per CDR3 protein. The table has under 20,000 distinct CDR3 sequences, roughly half seen once. As for this clonotype: Antigen specificity is unknown.

Treatment noted: approximately 11-day PBMC culture with coronavirus spike peptide pools or control peptides (ViraFEST assay). This CDR3 has 15 amino acids. Looked up from germline, CDR1 is SGHVS and CDR2 is FNYEAQ. V shed 5 bases and J shed 1 base, with 14 bases lying between them. General study results and limits: Reactive clonotype counts went from median approximately 23 after infection to a few dozen after vaccination, nonsignificantly.

The material was cultured CD4+ T cells from blood, obtained after SARS-CoV-2 vaccination. The clonotype comes from a human donor with COVID-19. This chain uses TRBV7-6 with TRBJ2-5; D might be TRBD1 (6 bases). CDR3 sequence reads: CASSKHRELQETQYF. CDR3 sequence (DNA): TGTGCCAGCAGCAAACACAGGGAACTCCAAGAGACCCAGTACTTC.